This TCR beta chain came from a study of CD8+CD57+ T cells in acquired aplastic anemia (dated by TCRdb to 2017 to 2018). In terms of the full investigation: Extracted DNA from sorted CD4+ and CD8+ cells averaged around 3.2 ug, ranging from roughly 0.2 to 30 ug. A CD8+CD57+ expansion meant a frequency higher than the mean frequency seen in healthy subjects.

Comments on this clonotype: Its specific antigen is unknown. Within one base of it there is no much larger clone, and no base qualities were kept.

Broad study findings and their caveats: About 29 CD8+ CDR3 sequences were found to be shared between patients and controls, but these sequences appeared to be highly expressed in patients and within the immunodominant clones of the patients. Between patients and healthy controls, no significant difference in CD8+ Simpson's diversity was found (P=0.060).

TCR beta VDJ combination and CDR3 sequence profiling used genomic DNA as the template. TCR repertoire sequencing was run on an Illumina HiSeq 2000. As for the authors' bioinformatics: Repertoires were assessed using TRBV/TRBJ rearrangement plots, CDR3 size and DJ length profiles, and Simpson's diversity index. The most abundant DNA sequence in the deep sequencing data was defined as the immunodominant clone. CDR3 amino acid sequences were screened for sharing across subjects and compared with published repertoires and the VDJdb database. Starting from the raw public reads, TCRdb applied fastp trimming at Q25, assembled clones with MiXCR and retained in-frame beta chains. Rows with a matching CDR3 protein are joined into one entry that keeps the most common DNA and genes. For this entry, the V and J calls and clone size follow TCRdb and not the study's own pipeline. Present in this sample are 150,000 to 200,000 distinct CDR3 sequences, about 45% of which were seen just once. Jointly, the top ten make up 3% to 4% of the sample.

Reading from cysteine to phenylalanine, the CDR3 counts 12 amino acids. Only the CDR3 DNA is retained, 36 bases long and in frame from the first base. From the germline V gene (reference sequence), CDR1 is DFQATT and CDR2 is SNEGSKA. Relative to germline, V is 5 bases shorter and J is 2 bases shorter, with 10 bases between their ends. Expansion of CD8+CD57+ cells had been shown by flow cytometry in the patients chosen for sequencing. Severe acquired aplastic anemia was diagnosed in all patients according to International Study of Aplastic Anemia and Agranulocytosis and Camitta criteria. No patient had received any therapy when blood was sampled. In the study, sorted CD4+ and CD8+ blood T cells from patients with severe aplastic anemia and from healthy subjects underwent deep sequencing of TCR repertoires. In the USA, patient enrollment took place under clinicaltrials.gov protocols 00001620, 01623167, 00001397, 00071045, 00081523 and 00961064. Ficoll-Paque density gradient centrifugation was used to isolate peripheral blood mononuclear cells. Before DNA extraction, CD4+ and CD8+ T cells were sorted by FACS or by magnetic beads.

Here the chain combines TRBV20-1 and TRBJ2-7; the D match is possibly TRBD1 or TRBD2, with 5 bases aligned in each. The sequencing input was sorted CD4+, CD8+, or CD8+CD57+ T cells (not recorded which) from PBMCs. The sequence derives from a human donor with aplastic anemia. The encoded CDR3 is CSARDQTYEQYF. The DNA reads as follows: TGCAGTGCTCGGGACCAAACCTACGAGCAGTACTTC.